These 28 T cell receptor beta chains share one sample of origin, sequenced in a study of shared clonotypes between healthy human individuals. The assay was immunoSEQ multiplex PCR, and TCRdb's table has in-frame clones only and misses some. The table has fewer than 3 million clones, roughly 90% seen once; the top ten hold 0.3% to 0.4%. Specimen: naive CD4+ T cells from PBMCs. This sample's subset: CD45RA+ positively selected. These receptors were collected from a man younger than 30 in good health. Some clones in this sample may be carry-over from other donors' samples.

Regarding this clone: The same CDR3 is also encoded by other DNA sequences in this sample. The chain combines TRBV5-1 with TRBJ2-7, with 9 bases that match TRBD2. V lost 0 bases and J lost 2; bases outside the gene matches: 3. The length of the CDR3 is 15 residues. Germline CDR1 is SGHRS and CDR2 is YFSETQ. The chain's CDR3 is CASSLGLAGTYEQYF. The CDR3 nucleotides are TGCGCCAGCAGCTTGGGGCTAGCGGGAACCTACGAGCAGTACTTC.

As to this clone: Within the sample, other DNA sequences also encode this same CDR3. V is TRBV28 and J is TRBJ1-1; TRBD1 aligns across 10 bases. Trimming removed 3 bases from V and 4 bases from J; junction bases left unmatched: 5. Germline-derived CDR1 and CDR2 are MDHEN and SYDVKM. The CDR3 sequence is 15 residues long. The CDR3 spells CASSFPRTGGTEAFF. The CDR3 coding sequence is TGTGCCAGCAGTTTCCCGCGGACAGGGGGCACTGAAGCTTTCTTT.

This clone was counted once. The gene calls are TRBV28 and TRBJ2-2, with 7 bases fitting TRBD2. From germline, CDR1 is MDHEN and CDR2 SYDVKM. The junction had 14 bases not matched to a gene; V was cut back by 7 bases and J by 6 bases. There are 16 residues in the CDR3. Written as DNA, the CDR3 is TGTGCCAGCAAACACCCCGGGGCGGGAGCACCCGGGGAGCTGTTTTTT. Residues: CASKHPGAGAPGELFF. Variable domain in full (rest from reference TRBV28 and TRBJ2-2): DVKVTQSSRYLVKRTGEKVFLECVQDMDHENMFWYRQDPGLGLRLIYFSYDVKMKEKGDIPEGYSVSREKKERFSLILESASTNQTSMYLCASKHPGAGAPGELFFGEGSRLTVL.

V gene TRBV9 combines with J gene TRBJ2-1, with 10 bases identical to TRBD2. Per the germline V gene, CDR1 is SGDLS and CDR2 is YYNGEE. This CDR3 contains 14 residues. The ends lost 3 bases at V and 5 bases at J; junction bases unmatched: 2. The DNA for the CDR3 is TGTGCCAGCAGCGCGGGACTAGCGAACAATGAGCAGTTCTTC. This codes for CASSAGLANNEQFF.

CDR3 loop: CASSSGQSMNTEAFF. Here the CDR3 DNA reads TGTGCCAGCAGCTCTGGACAGAGCATGAACACTGAAGCTTTCTTT. The chain carries TRBV5-4 and TRBJ1-1; weak D call: TRBD1 (6 bases). The V end was cut by 3 bases, the J end by 0 bases, with 12 bases between. Per germline, CDR1 SGHNT and CDR2 YYREEE (reference sequence). The CDR3 contains 15 residues.

The J gene is TRBJ2-4, the V gene TRBV11-2, with TRBD2 as a possible D gene (6 bases). CDR3 size: 15 residues. V lost 3 bases to trimming and J lost 4 bases, with 13 bases between them. Germline V gene lookup returns CDR1 SGHAT and CDR2 FQNNGV. CDR3 protein: CASSFTGLGKNIQYF. The CDR3 DNA reads as TGTGCCAGCAGCTTTACGGGACTGGGGAAAAACATTCAGTACTTC.

The V gene is TRBV5-1, the J gene TRBJ2-2; TRBD1 might be the D (5 bases). V was cut by 4 bases and J by 6 bases, with 13 bases left in between. The CDR3 spans 14 residues. Germline CDR1 is SGHRS and CDR2 is YFSETQ. The CDR3 loop is CASSPLDISGELFF. The DNA of the CDR3 is TGCGCCAGCAGCCCCCTGGACATCTCCGGGGAGCTGTTTTTT.

The chain carries TRBV6-5 and TRBJ2-7; TRBD1 matches at 9 bases. J was trimmed by 3 bases and V by 5 bases; bases with no gene match: 8. Germline V gives CDR1 MNHEY, CDR2 SVGAGI. This CDR3 is 15 amino acids long. CDR3 sequence reads: CASSATGGGYYEQYF. CDR3 nucleotides: TGTGCCAGCAGTGCAACAGGGGGCGGGTACTACGAGCAGTACTTC.

The rearrangement uses TRBV7-3 and TRBJ2-5; D remains unclear. Germline-derived CDR1 and CDR2 are SGHTA and FQGTGA. V was trimmed by 1 base and J by 1 base, leaving 7 bases between them. The CDR3 has 14 amino acids. The CDR3 loop is CASSLIGAQETQYF. DNA of the CDR3: TGTGCCAGCAGCTTAATAGGAGCCCAAGAGACCCAGTACTTC.

This CDR3 reads CASSVPSTSTIYF. The CDR3 DNA reads as TGTGCCAGCAGTGTACCCTCAACGAGCACCATATATTTT. V gene TRBV6-1 combines with J gene TRBJ1-3; unclear D gene. This CDR3 is built from 13 residues. V was clipped by 4 bases and J by 9 bases, with 13 bases between them. Germline CDR1 and CDR2: MNHNS and SASEGT.

The CDR3 protein is CASSRQGAVGEQFF. The CDR3 region has the DNA TGTGCCAGCAGCCGACAGGGGGCTGTGGGTGAGCAGTTCTTC. The chain employs TRBV28 and TRBJ2-1; 10 bases match TRBD1. Germline V gene sequence: CDR1 MDHEN, CDR2 SYDVKM. V lost 6 bases, J lost 9 bases, and 8 bases stayed unmatched. CDR3 length: 14 residues.

In its sample, this clone was seen once. V usage is TRBV7-9 and J usage is TRBJ2-1; D gene unclear. Germline V gives CDR1 SEHNR, CDR2 FQNEAQ (reference sequence). The CDR3 is 13 amino acids. Between the trimmed V and J ends, which lost 1 base and 8 bases, there was a span of 9 bases. The CDR3 loop reads CASSLGAVDEQFF. CDR3 DNA: TGTGCCAGCAGCTTAGGGGCAGTGGATGAGCAGTTCTTC.

The CDR3 DNA is TGTGCCAGCAGTTCTCTAGCGGGACCTCAAGATACGCAGTATTTT. Its translation is CASSSLAGPQDTQYF. The rearrangement joins TRBV2 to TRBJ2-3; 9 positions match TRBD2. J was trimmed by 5 bases and V by 5 bases; bases with no gene match: 8. The CDR3 runs to 15 residues. In germline, CDR1 is SNHLY, CDR2 FYNNEI.

V is TRBV28 and J is TRBJ2-7; 10 positions match TRBD2. V was clipped by 6 bases and J by 4 bases; unmatched bases: 12. This CDR3 has 16 amino acids. CDR1 is MDHEN, CDR2 SYDVKM, per germline. This CDR3 reads CASRSSSGSKGYEQYF. CDR3 in DNA: TGTGCCAGCAGGTCTTCTAGCGGGAGTAAAGGTTACGAGCAGTACTTC. The whole variable domain, filled in from reference TRBV28 and TRBJ2-7, reads DVKVTQSSRYLVKRTGEKVFLECVQDMDHENMFWYRQDPGLGLRLIYFSYDVKMKEKGDIPEGYSVSREKKERFSLILESASTNQTSMYLCASRSSSGSKGYEQYFGPGTRLTVT.

This clone has just one count. The chain recombines TRBV6-1 with TRBJ2-7; D remains ambiguous. This CDR3 has 13 residues. V was shortened by 7 bases and J by 3 bases, with 13 bases between the two germline ends. CDR1 is MNHNS, CDR2 SASEGT, per germline. CDR3 in DNA: TGTGCCAGCACTCTGACAAATCACTACGAGCAGTACTTC. It yields the protein CASTLTNHYEQYF.

V is TRBV9 and J is TRBJ2-5; D gene ambiguous. The V gene lost 1 base and the J gene lost 1 base, with 11 bases spanning the gap. The CDR3 is made up of 15 amino acids. The germline V gene encodes CDR1 SGDLS and CDR2 YYNGEE. CDR3 sequence reads: CASSVSPIPQETQYF. For the CDR3, the DNA is TGTGCCAGCAGCGTATCCCCTATCCCCCAAGAGACCCAGTACTTC. Full variable domain (missing parts from reference TRBV9 and TRBJ2-5): DSGVTQTPKHLITATGQRVTLRCSPRSGDLSVYWYQQSLDQGLQFLIQYYNGEERAKGNILERFSAQQFPDLHSELNLSSLELGDSALYFCASSVSPIPQETQYFGPGTRLLVL.

V and J are TRBV30 and TRBJ2-7; no clear D gene. CDR1 is GTSNPN and CDR2 is SVGIG in the germline V gene (reference sequence). The CDR3 covers 11 residues. The CDR3 DNA follows: TGTGCTCAAGCCTCCCGGTACGAGCAGTACTTC. It is translated as CAQASRYEQYF.

The chain couples TRBV27 to TRBJ2-7; 8 bases align to TRBD2. V shed 0 bases and J 3 bases; nucleotides not matched to a gene: 4. The length of the CDR3 is 15 residues. Per germline, CDR1 MNHEY and CDR2 SMNVEV (reference sequence). CDR3 nucleotide sequence: TGTGCCAGCAGTTTATCAGGACTAGCCTTCTACGAGCAGTACTTC. Protein product: CASSLSGLAFYEQYF.

The chain links TRBV6-6 to TRBJ1-2, with D unresolved. Germline V CDR1 and CDR2: MNHNY, SVGAGI (reference sequence). This CDR3 region has 16 residues. V lost 0 bases and J 6 bases, leaving 17 bases between the germline ends. CDR3 DNA: TGTGCCAGCAGTTACTCGTTTTGGGAATCTGCAGATGGCTACACCTTC. Amino acid sequence: CASSYSFWESADGYTF.

The rearrangement joins TRBV19 to TRBJ1-1; maybe TRBD1 (6 bases). V was clipped by 6 bases and J by 0 bases, with 11 bases between them. CDR1 is LNHDA and CDR2 is SQIVND in the germline V gene (reference sequence). This CDR3 is built from 14 residues. The CDR3 here is CASRRDKMNTEAFF. In DNA, the CDR3 is TGTGCCAGTAGGCGGGACAAAATGAACACTGAAGCTTTCTTT.

V usage is TRBV7-9 and J usage is TRBJ2-7; the D is unclear. V lost 5 bases and J lost 9, with 23 bases in between. The CDR3 totals 15 residues. The germline V gene has CDR1 SEHNR and CDR2 FQNEAQ (reference sequence). The CDR3 sequence is CASSPHLTQSGWQYF. Here the CDR3 DNA reads TGTGCCAGCAGCCCCCACCTGACTCAATCAGGATGGCAGTACTTC.

The J gene is TRBJ1-2, the V gene TRBV6-6, with 7 nucleotides matching TRBD1. CDR1 and CDR2 from the germline V gene are MNHNY and SVGAGI (reference sequence). V trimming: 6 bases; J trimming: 7 bases; junction bases outside the gene matches: 8. The CDR3 sequence is 13 residues long. The CDR3 DNA reads TGTGCCAGCAGCGACAGGGTTCAGTTTGGCTACACCTTC. Residues: CASSDRVQFGYTF.

The V gene is TRBV7-2, the J gene TRBJ2-3; TRBD2 matches at 14 bases. The V gene's germline CDR1 is SGHTA and CDR2 FQGNSA. V lost 10 bases to trimming and J lost 4 bases; unmatched junction nucleotides: 7. There are 15 residues in the CDR3. This CDR3 is CATRQGLAGADTQYF. The CDR3 DNA sequence: TGTGCCACCCGGCAGGGACTAGCGGGAGCAGATACGCAGTATTTT.

This clone was observed once. The chain recombines TRBV28 with TRBJ1-3; D remains unclear. The CDR3 sequence is 13 residues long. Trimming took off 3 bases at V and 9 bases at J, with 12 bases between the two ends. The germline V gene encodes CDR1 MDHEN and CDR2 SYDVKM. This chain's CDR3 is CASSLWPTRTIYF. CDR3 in DNA: TGTGCCAGCAGTTTGTGGCCTACACGCACCATATATTTT.

This chain connects TRBV5-4 to TRBJ2-3; 8 bases line up with TRBD2. The ends lost 2 bases at V and 4 bases at J; junction bases unmatched: 6. CDR1 and CDR2 (germline): SGHNT, YYREEE (reference sequence). There are 15 residues in the CDR3. The CDR3, as DNA: TGTGCCAGCAGCTTCAAGCGGGAGAAGTCAGATACGCAGTATTTT. Its protein is CASSFKREKSDTQYF.

The chain recombines TRBV9 with TRBJ1-2, with 9 bases fitting TRBD1. The CDR3 totals 14 residues. Germline trimming cut 5 bases from V and 0 bases from J; bases unmatched to any gene: 2. The germline gives CDR1 SGDLS, CDR2 YYNGEE. CDR3 DNA: TGTGCCAGCAGACGGACAGGGGCTAACTATGGCTACACCTTC. It yields the protein CASRRTGANYGYTF. Supplemented by reference TRBV9 and TRBJ1-2, the full variable domain reads DSGVTQTPKHLITATGQRVTLRCSPRSGDLSVYWYQQSLDQGLQFLIQYYNGEERAKGNILERFSAQQFPDLHSELNLSSLELGDSALYFCASRRTGANYGYTFGSGTRLTVV.

The chain combines TRBV19 with TRBJ2-2; 11 bases align to TRBD2. CDR1 and CDR2 (germline): LNHDA, SQIVND (reference sequence). The CDR3 loop spans 15 amino acids. V gave up 3 bases and J gave up 7 bases; unmatched junction bases: 4. CDR3 in amino acids: CASSITLAGDGELFF. In DNA form, the CDR3 reads TGTGCCAGTAGTATCACACTAGCGGGAGACGGGGAGCTGTTTTTT.

This sequence joins TRBV14 and TRBJ1-1; D is possibly TRBD1 (6 bases). Germline V gene data show CDR1 as SGHDN and CDR2 as FVKESK. This CDR3 comprises 11 residues. Between the trimmed V and J ends, which lost 9 bases and 7 bases, there was a span of 12 bases. The CDR3 reads CARRWGHEAFF. The CDR3 DNA sequence: TGTGCCAGGAGGTGGGGACATGAAGCTTTCTTT.